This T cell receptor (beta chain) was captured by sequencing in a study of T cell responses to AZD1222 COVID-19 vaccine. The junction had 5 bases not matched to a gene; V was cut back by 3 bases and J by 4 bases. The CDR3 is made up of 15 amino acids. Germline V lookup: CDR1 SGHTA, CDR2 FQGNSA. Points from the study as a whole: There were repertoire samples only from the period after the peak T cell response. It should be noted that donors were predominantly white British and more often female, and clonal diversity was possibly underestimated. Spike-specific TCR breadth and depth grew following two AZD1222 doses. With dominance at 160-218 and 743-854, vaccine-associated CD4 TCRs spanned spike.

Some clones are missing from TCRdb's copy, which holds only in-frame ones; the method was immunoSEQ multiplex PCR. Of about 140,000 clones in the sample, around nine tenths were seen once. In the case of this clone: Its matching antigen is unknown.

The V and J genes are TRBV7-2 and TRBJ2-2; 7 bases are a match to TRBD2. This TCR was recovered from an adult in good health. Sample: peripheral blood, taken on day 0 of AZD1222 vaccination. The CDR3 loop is CASSFQGGSTGELFF. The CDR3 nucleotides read TGTGCCAGCAGCTTTCAGGGAGGGAGCACCGGGGAGCTGTTTTTT.